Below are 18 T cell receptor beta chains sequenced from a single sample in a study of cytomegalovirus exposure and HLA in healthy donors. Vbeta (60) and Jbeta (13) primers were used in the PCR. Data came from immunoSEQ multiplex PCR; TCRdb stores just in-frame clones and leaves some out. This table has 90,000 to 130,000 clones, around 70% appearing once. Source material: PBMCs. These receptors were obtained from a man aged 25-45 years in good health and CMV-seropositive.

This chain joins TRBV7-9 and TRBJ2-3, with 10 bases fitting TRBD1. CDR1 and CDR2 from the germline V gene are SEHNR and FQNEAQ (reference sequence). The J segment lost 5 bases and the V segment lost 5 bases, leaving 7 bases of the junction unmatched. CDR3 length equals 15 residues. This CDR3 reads CASSVRQGAGDTQYF. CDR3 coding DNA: TGTGCCAGCAGCGTCAGACAGGGGGCGGGAGATACGCAGTATTTT.

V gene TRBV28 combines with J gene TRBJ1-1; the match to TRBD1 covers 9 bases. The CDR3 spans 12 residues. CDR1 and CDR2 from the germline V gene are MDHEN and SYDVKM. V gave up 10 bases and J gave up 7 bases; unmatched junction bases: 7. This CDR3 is CATTTGGYEAFF. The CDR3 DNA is TGTGCCACCACGACAGGGGGATATGAAGCTTTCTTT.

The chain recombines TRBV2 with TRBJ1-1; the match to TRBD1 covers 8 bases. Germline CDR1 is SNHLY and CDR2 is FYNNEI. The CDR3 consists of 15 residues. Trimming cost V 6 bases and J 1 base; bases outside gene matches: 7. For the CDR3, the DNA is TGTGCCAGCAGAGAACAGGGGGTTACGAACACTGAAGCTTTCTTT. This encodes CASREQGVTNTEAFF.

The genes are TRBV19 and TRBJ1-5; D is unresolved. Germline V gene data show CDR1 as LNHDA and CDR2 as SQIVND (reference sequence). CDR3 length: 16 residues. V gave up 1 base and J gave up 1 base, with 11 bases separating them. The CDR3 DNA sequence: TGTGCCAGTAGTATAGGGGGTGGAGGGAGCAATCAGCCCCAGCATTTT. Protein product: CASSIGGGGSNQPQHF.

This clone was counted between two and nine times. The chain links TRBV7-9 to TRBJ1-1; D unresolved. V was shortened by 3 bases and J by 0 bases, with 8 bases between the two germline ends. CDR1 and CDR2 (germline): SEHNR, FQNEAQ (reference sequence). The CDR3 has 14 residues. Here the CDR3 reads CASSFSSLNTEAFF. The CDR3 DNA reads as TGTGCCAGCAGCTTCAGTTCCTTGAACACTGAAGCTTTCTTT.

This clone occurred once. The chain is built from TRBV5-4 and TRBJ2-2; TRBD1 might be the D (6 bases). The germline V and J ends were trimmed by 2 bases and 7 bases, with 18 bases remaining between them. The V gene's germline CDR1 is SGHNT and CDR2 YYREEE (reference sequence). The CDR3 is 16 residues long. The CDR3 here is CASSFKGVTAGGELFF. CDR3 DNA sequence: TGTGCCAGCAGCTTCAAGGGGGTTACCGCAGGCGGGGAGCTGTTTTTT. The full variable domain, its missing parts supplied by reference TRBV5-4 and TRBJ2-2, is ETGVTQSPTHLIKTRGQQVTLRCSSQSGHNTVSWYQQALGQGPQFIFQYYREEENGRGNFPPRFSGLQFPNYSSELNVNALELDDSALYLCASSFKGVTAGGELFFGEGSRLTVL.

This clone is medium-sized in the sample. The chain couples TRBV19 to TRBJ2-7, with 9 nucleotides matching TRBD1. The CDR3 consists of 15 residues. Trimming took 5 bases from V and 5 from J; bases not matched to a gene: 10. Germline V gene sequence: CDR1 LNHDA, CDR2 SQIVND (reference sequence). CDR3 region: CASSARGTGSHEQYF. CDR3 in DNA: TGTGCCAGTAGTGCTAGGGGGACAGGGAGCCACGAGCAGTACTTC.

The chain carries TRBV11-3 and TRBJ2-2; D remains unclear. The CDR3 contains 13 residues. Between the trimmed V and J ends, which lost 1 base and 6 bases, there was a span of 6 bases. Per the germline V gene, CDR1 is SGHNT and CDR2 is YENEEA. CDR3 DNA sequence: TGTGCCAGCAGCTTAGCCGAGCCCGGGGAGCTGTTTTTT. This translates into CASSLAEPGELFF.

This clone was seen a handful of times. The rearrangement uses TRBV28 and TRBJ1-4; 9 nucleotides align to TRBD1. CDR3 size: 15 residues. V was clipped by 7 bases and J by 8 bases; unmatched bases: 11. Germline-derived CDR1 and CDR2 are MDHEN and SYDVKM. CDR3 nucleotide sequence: TGTGCCAGCATGAGGGTAGGGACAGGGCGAGAAAAACTGTTTTTT. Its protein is CASMRVGTGREKLFF. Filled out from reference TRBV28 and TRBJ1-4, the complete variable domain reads DVKVTQSSRYLVKRTGEKVFLECVQDMDHENMFWYRQDPGLGLRLIYFSYDVKMKEKGDIPEGYSVSREKKERFSLILESASTNQTSMYLCASMRVGTGREKLFFGSGTQLSVL.

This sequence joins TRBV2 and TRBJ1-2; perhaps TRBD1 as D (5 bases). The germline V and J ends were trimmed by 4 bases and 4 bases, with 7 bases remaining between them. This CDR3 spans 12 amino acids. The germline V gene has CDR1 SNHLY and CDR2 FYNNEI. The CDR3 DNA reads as TGTGCCAGCAGTGGACAGATCTATGGCTACACCTTC. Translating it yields CASSGQIYGYTF.

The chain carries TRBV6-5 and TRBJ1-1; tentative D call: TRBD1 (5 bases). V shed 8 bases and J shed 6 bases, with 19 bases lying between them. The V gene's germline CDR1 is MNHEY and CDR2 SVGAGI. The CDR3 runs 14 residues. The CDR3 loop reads CASAGIRKGAEAFF. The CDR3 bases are TGTGCCAGCGCTGGTATAAGGAAAGGGGCTGAAGCTTTCTTT.

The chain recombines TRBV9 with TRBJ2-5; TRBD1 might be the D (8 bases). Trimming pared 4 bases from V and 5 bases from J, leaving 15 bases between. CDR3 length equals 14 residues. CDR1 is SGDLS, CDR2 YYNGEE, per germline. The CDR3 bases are TGTGCCAGCAGCCCACAGGGGGGGGTTGAGACCCAGTACTTC. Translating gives CASSPQGGVETQYF.

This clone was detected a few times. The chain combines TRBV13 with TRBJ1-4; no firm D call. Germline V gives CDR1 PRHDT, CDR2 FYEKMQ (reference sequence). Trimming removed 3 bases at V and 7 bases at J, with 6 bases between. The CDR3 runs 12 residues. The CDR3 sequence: CASSLSGEKLFF. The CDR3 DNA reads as TGTGCCAGCAGCTTGTCGGGTGAAAAACTGTTTTTT.

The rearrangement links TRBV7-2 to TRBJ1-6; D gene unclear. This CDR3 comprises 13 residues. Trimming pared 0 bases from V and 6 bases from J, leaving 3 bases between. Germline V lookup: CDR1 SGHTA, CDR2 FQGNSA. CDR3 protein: CASSLALNSPLHF. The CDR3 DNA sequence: TGTGCCAGCAGCTTAGCCCTTAATTCACCCCTCCACTTT.

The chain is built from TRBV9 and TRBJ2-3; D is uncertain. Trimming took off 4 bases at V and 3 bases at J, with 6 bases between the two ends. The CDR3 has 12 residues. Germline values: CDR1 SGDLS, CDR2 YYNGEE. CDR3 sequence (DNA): TGTGCCAGCAGCACCCGGACAGATACGCAGTATTTT. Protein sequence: CASSTRTDTQYF. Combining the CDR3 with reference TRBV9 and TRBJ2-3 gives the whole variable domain DSGVTQTPKHLITATGQRVTLRCSPRSGDLSVYWYQQSLDQGLQFLIQYYNGEERAKGNILERFSAQQFPDLHSELNLSSLELGDSALYFCASSTRTDTQYFGPGTRLTVL.

CDR3 sequence reads: CASSRGQARGYNEQFF. The CDR3 DNA is TGCGCCAGCAGCAGGGGACAGGCGAGAGGCTACAATGAGCAGTTCTTC. V gene TRBV5-1 combines with J gene TRBJ2-1; 8 nucleotides align to TRBD1. Germline CDR1 SGHRS, CDR2 YFSETQ. CDR3 length: 16 amino acids. V shed 4 bases and J 3 bases; nucleotides not matched to a gene: 9.

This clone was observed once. In DNA form, the CDR3 reads TGTGCCAGCAGCTTTACCGCTTCGAGCGCCGAAGAGACCCAGTACTTC. Translating gives CASSFTASSAEETQYF. The J gene is TRBJ2-5, the V gene TRBV7-8, with D unresolved. Germline V gene sequence: CDR1 SGHVS, CDR2 FQNEAQ. The CDR3 extends over 16 amino acids. The V end lost 3 bases, the J end lost 3 bases, and 17 bases lay between the germline ends. The variable domain in full, completed from reference TRBV7-8 and TRBJ2-5, reads GAGVSQSPRYKVAKRGQDVALRCDPISGHVSLFWYQQALGQGPEFLTYFQNEAQLDKSGLPSDRFFAERPEGSVSTLKIQRTQQEDSAVYLCASSFTASSAEETQYFGPGTRLLVL.

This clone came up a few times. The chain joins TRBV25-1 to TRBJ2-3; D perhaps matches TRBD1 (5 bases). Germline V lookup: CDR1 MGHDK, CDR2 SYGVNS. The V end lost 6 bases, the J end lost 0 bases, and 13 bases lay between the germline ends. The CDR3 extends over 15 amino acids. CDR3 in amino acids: CASSREGASTDTQYF. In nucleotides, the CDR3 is TGTGCCAGCAGCCGTGAAGGGGCGAGCACAGATACGCAGTATTTT.